The 2 T cell receptor beta chains listed next were all sequenced from one sample in a study of OX40 agonist ivuxolimab in advanced cancers. Profiled with immunoSEQ multiplex PCR; TCRdb holds only in-frame clones, not every one. The sample records fewer than 70,000 clones, about 85% being singletons. Sequencing was performed on CD4+ or CD8+ T cells sorted from blood, taken in a trial of the OX40 agonist ivuxolimab. The receptors shown here come from an adult with an advanced solid tumor such as melanoma, head and neck, liver or kidney cancer.

The chain joins TRBV7-2 to TRBJ1-3; no clear D. V was pared by 3 bases and J by 0 bases, with 12 bases between. Germline V gene lookup returns CDR1 SGHTA and CDR2 FQGNSA. The CDR3 length is 16 residues. CDR3 sequence reads: CASSFADVSSGNTIYF. The CDR3 DNA reads as TGTGCCAGCAGCTTCGCGGACGTCAGCTCTGGAAACACCATATATTTT.

The rearrangement links TRBV6-9 to TRBJ1-5; D unclear. The CDR3 extends over 13 amino acids. V was pared by 4 bases and J by 7 bases, with 11 bases between. Germline-derived CDR1 and CDR2 are MNHGY and SVAAGI. The CDR3 loop reads CASSFEGAQPQHF. The CDR3 DNA reads TGTGCCAGCAGTTTCGAGGGCGCCCAGCCCCAGCATTTT.